The T cell receptor beta chain under discussion was sequenced for a study of blood T cell repertoires in COVID-19. Study-wide context: COVID-19 samples collected from the United States, Italy and Spain covered acute and convalescent phases.

Symptom resolution, clearance, or two negative PCRs marked the recovered donors of Cohort 3. This CDR3 is 16 amino acids long. V lost 5 bases to trimming and J lost 1 base; unmatched junction nucleotides: 9. Germline loops: CDR1 SNHLY, CDR2 FYNNEI. How the authors handled the data: Amplification of reference gene primers was used by the study to estimate nucleated cell counts. Clones were read by immunoSEQ multiplex PCR, and TCRdb kept only the in-frame ones, dropping some. That table is the source of V, J and clone size, and D and trimming were worked out from the DNA. The data show under 250,000 clones, 70% to 85% seen once.

This chain connects TRBV2 to TRBJ2-3, with 7 positions matching TRBD1. The clonotype comes from a woman aged 55 to 70 who had recovered from COVID-19. The sample consisted of PBMCs or T cells enriched from blood (not recorded which). This CDR3 reads CASSTRQGRGTDTQYF. CDR3 DNA sequence: TGTGCCAGCAGTACTCGACAGGGAAGGGGCACAGATACGCAGTATTTT.